This is a list of T cell receptor beta chains from one sample in a study of T cell repertoires in cytomegalovirus infection. A single record per CDR3 protein comes from TCRdb applying MiXCR to the reads. The table has some 77,000 distinct CDR3 sequences, 3% to 4.5% seen once; the top ten hold under 6%. Sequenced sample: PBMCs. All receptors come from a human donor in good health (CMV status not recorded). Some clones in this sample may be carry-over from other donors' samples. The CDR3 runs from the conserved cysteine through the conserved F or W. A D gene is named only where the DNA matches it firmly. Clone size is given as once, few, many, or a class for an expanded clone.

cdr3_length clone_size d_call j_call v_call cdr3_nt cdr3_aa
14 many - TRBJ1-5 TRBV11-2 TGTGCCAGCAGCTTAGGGGGTAAGGGTCAGCCCCAGCATTTT CASSLGGKGQPQHF
17 many TRBD1 TRBJ1-2 TRBV7-2 TGTGCCAGCAGCCCCTGGACAGGGGCCGGAATAGATTATGGCTACACCTTC CASSPWTGAGIDYGYTF
16 many TRBD2 TRBJ2-1 TRBV5-4 TGTGCCAGCAGCTTCGGTAGCGGGGGGGCCTTCAATGAGCAGTTCTTC CASSFGSGGAFNEQFF
14 many - TRBJ2-1 TRBV24-1 TGTGCCACCAGTGACCCCCCACTGACAGGTTTCTTGTTCTTC CATSDPPLTGFLFF
13 many - TRBJ1-1 TRBV6-2/TRBV6-3 TGTGCCAGCAGTCCGGGACTGAACACTGAAGCTTTCTTT CASSPGLNTEAFF
15 many TRBD2 TRBJ2-7 TRBV7-2 TGTGCCAGCAGCCGCTCGGGCGGGGGGGCCTACGAGCAGTACTTC CASSRSGGGAYEQYF
15 many TRBD1 TRBJ1-5 TRBV7-9 TGTGCCAGCAGCGGAGGCAGGGGGTTGAGTCAGCCCCAGCATTTT CASSGGRGLSQPQHF
15 many - TRBJ1-3 TRBV24-1 TGTGCCACCAGCGATCCGAGAGGGGCTGGAAACACCATATATTTT CATSDPRGAGNTIYF
14 many - TRBJ1-2 TRBV12-3/TRBV12-4 TGTGCCAGCAGTTCCAATCCAGTATTCTATGGCTACACCTTC CASSSNPVFYGYTF
15 many - TRBJ2-1 TRBV4-3 TGCGCCAGCAGCCAAGAGGGGACCCCCGGGGATGAGCAGTTCTTC CASSQEGTPGDEQFF
11 many - TRBJ2-3 TRBV5-4 TGTGCCAGCAGCCGCGGGGATACGCAGTATTTT CASSRGDTQYF
15 many TRBD1 TRBJ1-6 TRBV18 TGTGCCAGCTCACCCCAGGGGGGGGATAATTCACCCCTCCACTTT CASSPQGGDNSPLHF
13 many TRBD1 TRBJ2-7 TRBV2 TGTGCCAGCAGTGGACAGGGTCGCAACGAGCAGTACTTC CASSGQGRNEQYF
14 many - TRBJ1-5 TRBV12-3/TRBV12-4 TGTGCCAGCAGTGATTCGGTTGTTACTCAGCCCCAGCATTTT CASSDSVVTQPQHF
12 many - TRBJ2-3 TRBV20-1 TGCAGTGCTCGACGGACTGCGGATACGCAGTATTTT CSARRTADTQYF
14 many TRBD1 TRBJ2-7 TRBV2 TGTGCCAGCAGGAGGACAGGAGCCGTTACCGAGCAGTACTTC CASRRTGAVTEQYF
14 many - TRBJ2-6 TRBV6-2/TRBV6-3 TGTGCCAGTCTCCGATCCTCTGGGGCCAACGTCCTGACTTTC CASLRSSGANVLTF
14 many - TRBJ1-2 TRBV7-8 TGTGCCAGCAGCTTAGTAAGGGTGGGCTATGGCTACACCTTC CASSLVRVGYGYTF
17 many - TRBJ1-2 TRBV5-6 TGTGCCAGCAGCTTGCGTTCTGGCAGGGGACGCGGCTATGGCTACACCTTC CASSLRSGRGRGYGYTF
14 many - TRBJ1-1 TRBV20-1 TGCAGTGCTAGAGACCGCAGGGTCCCCACTGAAGCTTTCTTT CSARDRRVPTEAFF
16 many - TRBJ2-1 TRBV28 TGTGCCAGCAGTCCGTACTGGACAGAGACCTACAATGAGCAGTTCTTC CASSPYWTETYNEQFF
15 many TRBD1 TRBJ2-5 TRBV7-2 TGTGCCAGCAGCTTGGGACAGGGCTGGGGAGAGACCCAGTACTTC CASSLGQGWGETQYF
15 many - TRBJ1-2 TRBV27 TGTGCCAGCAGCCGAACAAAGGGTGATAACTATGGCTACACCTTC CASSRTKGDNYGYTF
15 many - TRBJ1-3 TRBV12-3/TRBV12-4 TGTGCCAGCAGTTTCGGTGGTCTCGGTGGAAACACCATATATTTT CASSFGGLGGNTIYF
13 many - TRBJ2-7 TRBV12-3/TRBV12-4 TGTGCCAGCAGTTTGTCCGAGAAGAAAGAGCAGTACTTC CASSLSEKKEQYF
14 many TRBD1 TRBJ2-6 TRBV7-2 TGTGCCAGCAGCGCCAGCTACCGACAGGGGCTCCTGACTTTC CASSASYRQGLLTF
12 many - TRBJ2-3 TRBV28 TGTGCCAGCAGTGTCAACACAGATACGCAGTATTTT CASSVNTDTQYF
15 many TRBD1 TRBJ1-2 TRBV5-4 TGTGCCAGCAGCTTCCGGGACAGAATAACCTATGGCTACACCTTC CASSFRDRITYGYTF
14 many TRBD1 TRBJ2-1 TRBV5-6 TGTGCCAGCAGCTGGAACAGGGGACGGGGTGAGCAGTTCTTC CASSWNRGRGEQFF
13 many - TRBJ1-1 TRBV20-1 TGCAGTGTGCCAGGGCGAGCGGACACTGAAGCTTTCTTT CSVPGRADTEAFF
17 many TRBD2 TRBJ2-5 TRBV6-8 TGTGCCAGCAGTTACCAGGGACTAGCGTTTTCGGGCGGGACCCAGTACTTC CASSYQGLAFSGGTQYF
15 many - TRBJ1-2 TRBV7-2 TGTGCCAGCAGCTGGGGGACCAGGCCGTCGATGGGCTACACCTTC CASSWGTRPSMGYTF
13 many - TRBJ1-2 TRBV12-3/TRBV12-4 TGTGCCAGCAGTTTCTCACGGGAGGATGGCTACACCTTC CASSFSREDGYTF
14 many TRBD2 TRBJ2-7 TRBV7-9 TGTGCCAGCAGCTTAAGGGAGGGCCCCTACGAGCAGTACTTC CASSLREGPYEQYF
14 many TRBD1 TRBJ1-5 TRBV6-5 TGTGCCAGCAGCCGGACAGGACCCAATCAGCCCCAGCATTTT CASSRTGPNQPQHF
10 many - TRBJ2-7 TRBV7-9 TGTGCCAGCAGTCAAGACGAGCAGTACTTC CASSQDEQYF
13 many - TRBJ1-3 TRBV19 TGTGCCAGTACCCGAGCCTCTGGAAACACCATATATTTT CASTRASGNTIYF
13 many - TRBJ1-1 TRBV7-8 TGTGCCAGCAGAGTACAAGCGAACACTGAAGCTTTCTTT CASRVQANTEAFF